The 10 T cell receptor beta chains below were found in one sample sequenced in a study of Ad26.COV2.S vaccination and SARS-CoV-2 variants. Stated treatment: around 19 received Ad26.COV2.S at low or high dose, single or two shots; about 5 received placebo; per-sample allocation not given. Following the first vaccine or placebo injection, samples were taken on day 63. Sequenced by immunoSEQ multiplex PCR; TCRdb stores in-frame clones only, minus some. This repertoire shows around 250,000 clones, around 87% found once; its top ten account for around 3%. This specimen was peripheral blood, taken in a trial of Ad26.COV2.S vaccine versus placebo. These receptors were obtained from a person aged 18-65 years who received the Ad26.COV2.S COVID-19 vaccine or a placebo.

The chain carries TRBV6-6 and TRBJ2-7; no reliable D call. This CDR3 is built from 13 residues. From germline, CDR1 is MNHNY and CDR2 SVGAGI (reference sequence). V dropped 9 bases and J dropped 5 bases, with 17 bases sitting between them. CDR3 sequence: CASRDTTPDEQYF. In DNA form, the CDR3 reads TGTGCCAGTAGAGACACAACACCGGACGAGCAGTACTTC.

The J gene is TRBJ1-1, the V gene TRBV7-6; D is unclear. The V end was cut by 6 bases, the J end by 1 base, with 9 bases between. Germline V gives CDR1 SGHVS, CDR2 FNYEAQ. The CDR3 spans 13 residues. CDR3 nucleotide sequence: TGTGCCAGCAGTCCTGACTCGAACACTGAAGCTTTCTTT. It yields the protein CASSPDSNTEAFF. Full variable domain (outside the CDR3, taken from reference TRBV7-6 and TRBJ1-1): GAGVSQSPRYKVTKRGQDVALRCDPISGHVSLYWYRQALGQGPEFLTYFNYEAQQDKSGLPNDRFSAERPEGSISTLTIQRTEQRDSAMYRCASSPDSNTEAFFGQGTRLTVV.

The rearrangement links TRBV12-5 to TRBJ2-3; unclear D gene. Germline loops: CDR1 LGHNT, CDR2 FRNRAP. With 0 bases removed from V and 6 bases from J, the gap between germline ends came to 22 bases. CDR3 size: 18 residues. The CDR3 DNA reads TGTGCTAGTGGTTTGGTACTGGGTGGGCGTCATCATTCGGATACGCAGTATTTT. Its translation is CASGLVLGGRHHSDTQYF.

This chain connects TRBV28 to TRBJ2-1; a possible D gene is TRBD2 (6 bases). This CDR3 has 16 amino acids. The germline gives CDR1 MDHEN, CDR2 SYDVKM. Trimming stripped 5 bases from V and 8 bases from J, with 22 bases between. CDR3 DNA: TGTGCCAGCAGTCCCTTTCCGAAGATCGCTAGCGATGAGCAGTTCTTC. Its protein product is CASSPFPKIASDEQFF.

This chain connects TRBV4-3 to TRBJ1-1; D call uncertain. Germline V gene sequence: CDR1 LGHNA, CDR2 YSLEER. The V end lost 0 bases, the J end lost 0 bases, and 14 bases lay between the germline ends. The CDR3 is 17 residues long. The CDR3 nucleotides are TGCGCCAGCAGCCAAGATTATCGGGTGGGGATGAACACTGAAGCTTTCTTT. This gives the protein CASSQDYRVGMNTEAFF.

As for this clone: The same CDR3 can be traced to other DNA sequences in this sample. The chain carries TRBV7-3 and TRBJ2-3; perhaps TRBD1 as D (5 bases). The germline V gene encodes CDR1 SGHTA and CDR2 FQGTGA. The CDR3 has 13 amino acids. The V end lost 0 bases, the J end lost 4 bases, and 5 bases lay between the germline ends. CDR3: CASSLTGADTQYF. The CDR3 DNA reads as TGTGCCAGCAGCTTAACAGGGGCAGATACGCAGTATTTT. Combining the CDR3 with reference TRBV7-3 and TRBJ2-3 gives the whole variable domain GAGVSQTPSNKVTEKGKYVELRCDPISGHTALYWYRQSLGQGPEFLIYFQGTGAADDSGLPNDRFFAVRPEGSVSTLKIQRTERGDSAVYLCASSLTGADTQYFGPGTRLTVL.

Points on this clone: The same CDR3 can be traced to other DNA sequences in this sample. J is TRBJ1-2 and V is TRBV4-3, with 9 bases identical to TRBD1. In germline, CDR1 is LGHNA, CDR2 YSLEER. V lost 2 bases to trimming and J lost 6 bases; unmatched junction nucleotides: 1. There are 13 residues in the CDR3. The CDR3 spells CASSQTGGHGYTF. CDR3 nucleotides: TGCGCCAGCAGCCAAACAGGGGGCCATGGCTACACCTTC.

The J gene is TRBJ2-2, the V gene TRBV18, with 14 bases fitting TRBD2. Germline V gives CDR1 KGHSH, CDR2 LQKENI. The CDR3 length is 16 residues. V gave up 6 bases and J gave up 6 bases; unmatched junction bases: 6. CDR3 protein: CASSWTSGRKSGELFF. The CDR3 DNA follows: TGTGCCAGCTCCTGGACTAGCGGGAGGAAGTCCGGGGAGCTGTTTTTT.

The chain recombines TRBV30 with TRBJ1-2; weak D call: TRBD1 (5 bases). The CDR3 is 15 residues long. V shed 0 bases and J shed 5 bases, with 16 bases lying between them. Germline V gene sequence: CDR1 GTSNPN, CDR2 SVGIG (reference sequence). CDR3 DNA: TGTGCCTGGAGTGTCAAGGGGCGCTGGATTTATGGCTACACCTTC. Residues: CAWSVKGRWIYGYTF.

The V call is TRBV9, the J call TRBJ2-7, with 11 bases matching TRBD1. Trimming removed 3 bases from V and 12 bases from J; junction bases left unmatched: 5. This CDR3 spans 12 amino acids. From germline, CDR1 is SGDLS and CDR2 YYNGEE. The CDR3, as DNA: TGTGCCAGCAGCGCAGGGACAGGGGGTCTGTACTTC. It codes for CASSAGTGGLYF.